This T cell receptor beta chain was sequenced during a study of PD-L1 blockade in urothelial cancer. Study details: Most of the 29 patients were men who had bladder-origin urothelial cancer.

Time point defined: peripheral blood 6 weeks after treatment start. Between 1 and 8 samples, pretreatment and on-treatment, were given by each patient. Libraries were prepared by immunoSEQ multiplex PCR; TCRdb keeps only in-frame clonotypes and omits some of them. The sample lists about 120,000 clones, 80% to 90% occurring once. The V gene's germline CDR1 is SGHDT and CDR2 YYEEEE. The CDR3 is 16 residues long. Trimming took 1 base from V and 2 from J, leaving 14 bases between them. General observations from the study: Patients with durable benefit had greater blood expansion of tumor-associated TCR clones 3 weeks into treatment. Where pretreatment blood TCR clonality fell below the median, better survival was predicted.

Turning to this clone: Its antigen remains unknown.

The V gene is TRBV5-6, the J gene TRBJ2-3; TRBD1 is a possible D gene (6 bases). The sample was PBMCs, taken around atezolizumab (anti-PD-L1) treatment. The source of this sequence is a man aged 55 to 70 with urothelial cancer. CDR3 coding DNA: TGTGCCAGCAGCTTGTTTTCCAGGGGTTTCACAGATACGCAGTATTTT. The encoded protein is CASSLFSRGFTDTQYF.